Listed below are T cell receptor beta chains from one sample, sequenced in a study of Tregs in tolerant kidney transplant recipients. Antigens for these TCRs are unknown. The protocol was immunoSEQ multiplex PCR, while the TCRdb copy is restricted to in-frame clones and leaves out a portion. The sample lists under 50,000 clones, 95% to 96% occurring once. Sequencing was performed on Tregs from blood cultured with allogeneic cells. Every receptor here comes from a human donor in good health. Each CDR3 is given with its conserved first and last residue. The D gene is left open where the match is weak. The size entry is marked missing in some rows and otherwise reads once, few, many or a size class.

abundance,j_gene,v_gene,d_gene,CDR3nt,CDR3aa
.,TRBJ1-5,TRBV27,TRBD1,TGTGCCAGCAGGCTGACAGGGGGCACGGGTCAGCCCCAGCATTTT,CASRLTGGTGQPQHF
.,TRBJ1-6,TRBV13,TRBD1,TGTGCCAGCAGATCTCTCAGGGGGCTCCCCAGCTCCTATAATTCACCCCTCCACTTT,CASRSLRGLPSSYNSPLHF
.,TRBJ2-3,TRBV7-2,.,TGTGCCAGCAGCACTTACGCAGATACGCAGTATTTT,CASSTYADTQYF
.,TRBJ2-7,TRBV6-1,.,TGTGCCAGCATTAACGCGGCCACCTACGAGCAGTACTTC,CASINAATYEQYF
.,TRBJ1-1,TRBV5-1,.,TGCGCCAGCAGCTCGGCGGGAGGGGCAGACAGGATGAACACTGAAGCTTTCTTT,CASSSAGGADRMNTEAFF
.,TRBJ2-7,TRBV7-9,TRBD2,TGTGCCAGCAGCTTCGGGAGAGGCGGGGGGCCTCCCTACGAGCAGTACTTC,CASSFGRGGGPPYEQYF
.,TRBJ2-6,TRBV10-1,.,TGCGCCAGCAGTGACGCCGGGTCCTCTGGGGCCAACGTCCTGACTTTC,CASSDAGSSGANVLTF
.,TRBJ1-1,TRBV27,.,TGTGCCAGCAGTTGGACCGAGAACACTGAAGCTTTCTTT,CASSWTENTEAFF
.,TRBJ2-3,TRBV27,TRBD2,TGTGCCAGCAGCCCCTACCTAGCGGGGGACACAGATACGCAGTATTTT,CASSPYLAGDTDTQYF
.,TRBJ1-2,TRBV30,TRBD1,TGTGCCTGGGCCTTACAGGGGGCGTTTGGCTACACCTTC,CAWALQGAFGYTF
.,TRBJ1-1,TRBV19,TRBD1,TGTGCCAGTAAAAACAGGGGTTATACTGAAGCTTTCTTT,CASKNRGYTEAFF
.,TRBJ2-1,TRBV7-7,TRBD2,TGTGCCAGCAGCAGGGGACTAGCGGGAGGGCCCTACAATGAGCAGTTCTTC,CASSRGLAGGPYNEQFF
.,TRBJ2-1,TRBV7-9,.,TGTGCCAGCAGCTCCTTGGTCTACAATGAGCAGTTCTTC,CASSSLVYNEQFF
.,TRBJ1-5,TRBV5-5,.,TGTGCCAGCAGCTGGGATGGGGGTCTCAATCAGCCCCAGCATTTT,CASSWDGGLNQPQHF
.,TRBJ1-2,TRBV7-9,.,TGTGCCAGCAGCTTCGGGGGGGCCCTCTATGGCTACACCTTC,CASSFGGALYGYTF
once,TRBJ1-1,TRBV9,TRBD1,TGTGCCAGCAGCCCCACCGGGACAGGGACCACTGAAGCTTTCTTT,CASSPTGTGTTEAFF
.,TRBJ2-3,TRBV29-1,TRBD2,TGCAGCGTTTTGGGTAGCGGGATTGGGGATACGCAGTATTTT,CSVLGSGIGDTQYF
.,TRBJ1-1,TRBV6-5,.,TGTGCCAGCAGTCGCGACGGGGGGGGAGCTTTCTTT,CASSRDGGGAFF
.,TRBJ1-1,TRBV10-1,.,TGCGCCAGCAGCTCTGGGACTCCCTGGGGGACTGAAGCTTTCTTT,CASSSGTPWGTEAFF
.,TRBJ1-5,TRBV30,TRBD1,TGTGCCTGGAGTGTACGGGACAGGGGCAATCAGCCCCAGCATTTT,CAWSVRDRGNQPQHF
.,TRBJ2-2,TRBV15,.,TGTGCCACCAGCAGGGCCTCCCATGGCACCGGGGAGCTGTTTTTT,CATSRASHGTGELFF
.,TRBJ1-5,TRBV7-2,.,TGTGCCAGCAGCTTAAGAAGTCAGTCAAATCAGCCCCAGCATTTT,CASSLRSQSNQPQHF
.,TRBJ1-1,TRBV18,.,TGTGCCAGCTCACCACTATCCTATGGGACAACCATGAACACTGAAGCTTTCTTT,CASSPLSYGTTMNTEAFF
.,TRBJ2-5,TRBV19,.,TGTGCCAGTAGTATGATCGGAGGTTGGGCCCAAGAGACCCAGTACTTC,CASSMIGGWAQETQYF
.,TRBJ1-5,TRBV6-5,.,TGTGCCAGCAGGCGACCAGGGAATCAGCCCCAGCATTTT,CASRRPGNQPQHF
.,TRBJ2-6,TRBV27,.,TGTGCCAGCAGTTTCATCACCACCGGGGCCAACGTCCTGACTTTC,CASSFITTGANVLTF
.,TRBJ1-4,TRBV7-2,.,TGTGCCAGCAGCGGCGGGGGTAATGAAAAACTGTTTTTT,CASSGGGNEKLFF
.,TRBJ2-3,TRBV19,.,TGTGCCAGTAGTATGGGACGGGGACCGATGCAGTATTTT,CASSMGRGPMQYF
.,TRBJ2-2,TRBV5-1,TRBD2,TGCGCCAGCAGCACCCCTAGCGGGACGACCGGGGAGCTGTTTTTT,CASSTPSGTTGELFF
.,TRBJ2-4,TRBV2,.,TGTGCCAGCAGTGCCGGACAGATTCATGATGGCATTCAGTACTTC,CASSAGQIHDGIQYF
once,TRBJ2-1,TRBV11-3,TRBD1,TGTGCCAGCAGCCGAGGACAGGGGAAGTACAATGAGCAGTTCTTC,CASSRGQGKYNEQFF
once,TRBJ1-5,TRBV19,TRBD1,TGTGCCAGTCGGGACAGGGGAAGAGGAAATCAGCCCCAGCATTTT,CASRDRGRGNQPQHF
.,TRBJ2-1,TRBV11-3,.,TGTGCCAGCAGCCTCAAGGGGGTTTGGGGGTACAATGAGCAGTTCTTC,CASSLKGVWGYNEQFF
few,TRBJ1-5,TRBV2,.,TGTGCCAGCAGTGGCGCGGGGGGCTGGAGCCAGCCCCAGCATTTT,CASSGAGGWSQPQHF
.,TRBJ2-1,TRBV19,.,TGTGCCAGTAGTATCCGAAGGACAGCACCCATAAGGGGGAAGAATGAGCAGTTCTTC,CASSIRRTAPIRGKNEQFF
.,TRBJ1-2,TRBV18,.,TGTGCCAGCTCACCACCCAACAGGGCTAACTATGGCTACACCTTC,CASSPPNRANYGYTF
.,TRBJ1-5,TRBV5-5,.,TGTGCCAGCAGCTTGGGATGGGACACCAATCAGCCCCAGCATTTT,CASSLGWDTNQPQHF
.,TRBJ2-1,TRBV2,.,TGTGCCAGCAGCGGACTCCTAAACTACAATGAGCAGTTCTTC,CASSGLLNYNEQFF
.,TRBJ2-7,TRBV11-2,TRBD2,TGTGCCAGCAGCGGAGGAGGGGGCGGGAGGGCATCCGAGCAGTACTTC,CASSGGGGGRASEQYF
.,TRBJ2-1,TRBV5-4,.,TGTGCCAGCAGCTCAGGGGGGTCCACCTACAATGAGCAGTTCTTC,CASSSGGSTYNEQFF
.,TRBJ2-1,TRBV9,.,TGTGCCAGCAGCGCAGGAGGGAGCTCCTACAATGAGCAGTTCTTC,CASSAGGSSYNEQFF
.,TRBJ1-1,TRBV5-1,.,TGCGCCAGCAGCTTGGAAAGGGTGAACACTGAAGCTTTCTTT,CASSLERVNTEAFF
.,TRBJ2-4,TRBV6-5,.,TGTGCCAGCAGTTACTCAACAGGGTATTCAAAAAACATTCAGTACTTC,CASSYSTGYSKNIQYF
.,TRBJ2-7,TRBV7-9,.,TGTGCCAGCAGCTTTCGAAGGGAATACGAGCAGTACTTC,CASSFRREYEQYF
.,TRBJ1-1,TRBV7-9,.,TGTGCCAGCAGAGTTCAGAGCAACACTGAAGCTTTCTTT,CASRVQSNTEAFF